This TCR beta chain was recorded in a study of T cell responses to AZD1222 COVID-19 vaccine. Across the whole study: Analyses pooled second doses at about 4 or about 12 weeks. Regarding the study as a whole: Most donors were white British and more were female, and clonal diversity was possibly underestimated. Spike-spanning, vaccine-associated CD4 TCRs were dominant at 160-218 and 743-854. The breadth and depth of Spike-specific TCRs increased once two AZD1222 doses had been given.

To note about this clone: The target antigen is unknown.

This CDR3 contains 17 residues. After removal of 4 bases from V and 3 bases from J, the junction contained 8 bases not matched to a gene. Germline V CDR1 and CDR2: PRHDT, FYEKMQ (reference sequence). Assay: immunoSEQ multiplex PCR; the TCRdb copy retains only in-frame clones and omits some. The profile shows about 92,000 clones, roughly nine tenths of them singletons. The rearrangement links TRBV13 to TRBJ2-2, with TRBD2 matching over 10 bases. This clonotype was sampled from an adult in good health. The sample consisted of peripheral blood, taken on day 0 of AZD1222 vaccination. The CDR3 nucleotides are TGTGCCAGCAGCTCAAGACCCGGGACTAGCGACACCGGGGAGCTGTTTTTT. As protein: CASSSRPGTSDTGELFF.